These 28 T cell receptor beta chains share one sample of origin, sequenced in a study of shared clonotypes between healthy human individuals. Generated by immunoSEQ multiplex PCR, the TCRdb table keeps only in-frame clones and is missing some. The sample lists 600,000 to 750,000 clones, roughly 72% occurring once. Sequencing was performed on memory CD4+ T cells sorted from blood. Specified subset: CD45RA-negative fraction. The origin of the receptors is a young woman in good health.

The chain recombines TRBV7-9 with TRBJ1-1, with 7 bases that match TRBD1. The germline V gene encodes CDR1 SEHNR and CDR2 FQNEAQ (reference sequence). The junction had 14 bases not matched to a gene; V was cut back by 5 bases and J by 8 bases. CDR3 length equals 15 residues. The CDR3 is CASSPPGGRGSEAFF. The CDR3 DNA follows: TGTGCCAGCAGCCCACCGGGGGGCAGGGGGTCAGAAGCTTTCTTT.

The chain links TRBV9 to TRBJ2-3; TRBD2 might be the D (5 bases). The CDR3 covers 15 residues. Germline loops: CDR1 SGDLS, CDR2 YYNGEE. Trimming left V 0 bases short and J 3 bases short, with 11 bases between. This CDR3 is CASSVGSGITDTQYF. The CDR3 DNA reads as TGTGCCAGCAGCGTAGGTTCGGGGATTACAGATACGCAGTATTTT.

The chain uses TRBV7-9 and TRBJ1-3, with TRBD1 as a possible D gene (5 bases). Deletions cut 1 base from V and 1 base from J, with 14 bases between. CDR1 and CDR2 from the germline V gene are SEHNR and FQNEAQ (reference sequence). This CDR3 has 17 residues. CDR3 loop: CASSLDRNWGSGNTIYF. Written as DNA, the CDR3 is TGTGCCAGCAGCTTAGACAGGAACTGGGGATCTGGAAACACCATATATTTT.

The CDR3 sequence: CASSSSAWVYGYTF. The DNA of the CDR3 is TGTGCCAGCAGCTCCAGCGCCTGGGTCTATGGCTACACCTTC. The rearrangement joins TRBV7-2 to TRBJ1-2; no firm D call. V shed 4 bases and J shed 4 bases, with 13 bases lying between them. Germline V gene sequence: CDR1 SGHTA, CDR2 FQGNSA. This CDR3 is built from 14 residues.

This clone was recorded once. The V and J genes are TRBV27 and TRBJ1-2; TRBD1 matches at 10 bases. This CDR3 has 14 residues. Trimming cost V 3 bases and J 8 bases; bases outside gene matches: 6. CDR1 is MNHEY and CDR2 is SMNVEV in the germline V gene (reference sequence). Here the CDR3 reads CASSFHGTGVGYTF. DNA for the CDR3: TGTGCCAGCAGTTTCCACGGGACAGGGGTAGGCTACACCTTC.

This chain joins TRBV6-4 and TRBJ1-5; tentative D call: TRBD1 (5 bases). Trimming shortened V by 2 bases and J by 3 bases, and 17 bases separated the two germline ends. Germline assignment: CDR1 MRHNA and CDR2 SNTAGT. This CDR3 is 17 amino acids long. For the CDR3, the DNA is TGTGCCAGCAGTGACGTTGAGGGACCCGCTTACAATCAGCCCCAGCATTTT. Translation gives CASSDVEGPAYNQPQHF.

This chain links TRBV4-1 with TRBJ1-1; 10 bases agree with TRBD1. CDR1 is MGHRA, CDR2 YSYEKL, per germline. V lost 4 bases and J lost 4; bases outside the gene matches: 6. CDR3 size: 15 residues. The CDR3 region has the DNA TGCGCCAGCAGCCCGACAGGGGGCAGGAGCACTGAAGCTTTCTTT. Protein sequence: CASSPTGGRSTEAFF.

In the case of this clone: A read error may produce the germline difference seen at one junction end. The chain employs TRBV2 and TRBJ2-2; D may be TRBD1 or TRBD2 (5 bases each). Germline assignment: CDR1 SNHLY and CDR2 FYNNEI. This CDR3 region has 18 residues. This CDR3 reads CASSGEAGLETQHRGAVF. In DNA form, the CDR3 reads TGTGCCAGCAGTGGAGAAGCAGGGTTGGAGACTCAACACCGGGGAGCTGTTTTT.

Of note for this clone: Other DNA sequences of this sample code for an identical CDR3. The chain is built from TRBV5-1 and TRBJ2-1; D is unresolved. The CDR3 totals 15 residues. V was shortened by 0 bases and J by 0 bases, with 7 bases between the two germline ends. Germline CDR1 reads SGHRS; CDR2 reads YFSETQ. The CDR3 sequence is CASSLASASYNEQFF. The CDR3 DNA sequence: TGCGCCAGCAGCTTGGCCTCGGCCTCCTACAATGAGCAGTTCTTC.

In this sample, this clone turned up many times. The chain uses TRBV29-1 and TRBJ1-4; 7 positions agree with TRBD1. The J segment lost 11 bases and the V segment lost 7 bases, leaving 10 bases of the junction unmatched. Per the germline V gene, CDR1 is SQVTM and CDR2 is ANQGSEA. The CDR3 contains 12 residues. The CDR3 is CSAGDSPVKLFF. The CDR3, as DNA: TGCAGCGCCGGGGACAGCCCGGTGAAACTGTTTTTT.

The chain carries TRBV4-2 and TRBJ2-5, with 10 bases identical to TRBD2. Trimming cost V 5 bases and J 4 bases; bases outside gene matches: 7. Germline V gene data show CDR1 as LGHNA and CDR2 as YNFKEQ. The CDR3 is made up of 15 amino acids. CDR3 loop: CASSSSSGSIETQYF. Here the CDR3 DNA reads TGTGCCAGCAGCTCTTCTAGCGGGAGCATAGAGACCCAGTACTTC.

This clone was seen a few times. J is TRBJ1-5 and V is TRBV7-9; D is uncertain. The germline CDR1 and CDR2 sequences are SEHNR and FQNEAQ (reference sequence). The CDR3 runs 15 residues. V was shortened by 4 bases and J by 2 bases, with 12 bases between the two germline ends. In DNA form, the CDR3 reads TGTGCCAGCAGCTCTGGTGTTCTGGGCAATCAGCCCCAGCATTTT. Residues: CASSSGVLGNQPQHF. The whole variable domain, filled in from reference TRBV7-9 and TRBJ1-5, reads DTGVSQNPRHKITKRGQNVTFRCDPISEHNRLYWYRQTLGQGPEFLTYFQNEAQLEKSRLLSDRFSAERPKGSFSTLEIQRTEQGDSAMYLCASSSGVLGNQPQHFGDGTRLSIL.

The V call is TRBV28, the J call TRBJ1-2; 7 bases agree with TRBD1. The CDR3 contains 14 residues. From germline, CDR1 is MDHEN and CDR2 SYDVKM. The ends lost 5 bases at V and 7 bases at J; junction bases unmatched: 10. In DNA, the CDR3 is TGTGCCAGCAGTCGGCCCTACAGGGGTGGTGGCTACACCTTC. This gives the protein CASSRPYRGGGYTF.

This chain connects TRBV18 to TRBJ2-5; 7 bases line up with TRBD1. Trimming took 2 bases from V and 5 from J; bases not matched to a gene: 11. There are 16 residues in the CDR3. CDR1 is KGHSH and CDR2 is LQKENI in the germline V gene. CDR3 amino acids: CASSPLETGSSETQYF. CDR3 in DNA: TGTGCCAGCTCACCATTGGAGACAGGGAGTTCCGAGACCCAGTACTTC.

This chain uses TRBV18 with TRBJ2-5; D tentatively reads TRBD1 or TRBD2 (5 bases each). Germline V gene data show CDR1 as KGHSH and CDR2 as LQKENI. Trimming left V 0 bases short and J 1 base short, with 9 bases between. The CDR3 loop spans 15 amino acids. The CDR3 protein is CASSPPARGQETQYF. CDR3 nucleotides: TGTGCCAGCTCACCACCGGCGAGGGGCCAAGAGACCCAGTACTTC.

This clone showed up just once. The CDR3 region has the DNA TGTGCCAGTAGTCGGGAGGGGAAATACAATGAGCAGTTCTTC. Its protein product is CASSREGKYNEQFF. This rearrangement joins TRBV6-5 to TRBJ2-1; 8 bases agree with TRBD2. The CDR3 totals 14 residues. Unmatched junction bases numbered 8, after V lost 9 bases and J lost 4 bases. CDR1 MNHEY and CDR2 SVGAGI come from the germline V gene.

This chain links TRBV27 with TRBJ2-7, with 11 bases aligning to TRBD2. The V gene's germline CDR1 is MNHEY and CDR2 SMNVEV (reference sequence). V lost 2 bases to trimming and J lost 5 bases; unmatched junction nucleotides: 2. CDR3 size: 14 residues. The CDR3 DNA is TGTGCCAGCAGTTTACTAGCGGGAGGCCACGAGCAGTACTTC. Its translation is CASSLLAGGHEQYF.

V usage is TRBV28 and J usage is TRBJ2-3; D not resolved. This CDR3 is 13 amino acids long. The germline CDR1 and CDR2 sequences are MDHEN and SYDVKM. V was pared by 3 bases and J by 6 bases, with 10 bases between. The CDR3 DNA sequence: TGTGCCAGCAGTTTGAGTTTCCTGGATACGCAGTATTTT. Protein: CASSLSFLDTQYF.

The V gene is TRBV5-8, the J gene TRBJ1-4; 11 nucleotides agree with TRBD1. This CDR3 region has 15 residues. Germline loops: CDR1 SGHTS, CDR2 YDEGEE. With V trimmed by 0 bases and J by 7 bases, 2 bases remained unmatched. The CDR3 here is CASSLEGQGVEKLFF. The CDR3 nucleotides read TGTGCCAGCAGCTTGGAGGGACAGGGGGTTGAAAAACTGTTTTTT.

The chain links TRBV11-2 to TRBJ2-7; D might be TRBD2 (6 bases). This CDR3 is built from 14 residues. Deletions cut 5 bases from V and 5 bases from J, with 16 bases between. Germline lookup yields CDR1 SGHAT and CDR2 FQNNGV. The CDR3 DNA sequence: TGTGCCAGCAGCCGTAGCGGTGTAGAGAACGAGCAGTACTTC. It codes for CASSRSGVENEQYF. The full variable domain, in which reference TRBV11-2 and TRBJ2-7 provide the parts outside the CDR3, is EAGVAQSPRYKIIEKRQSVAFWCNPISGHATLYWYQQILGQGPKLLIQFQNNGVVDDSQLPKDRFSAERLKGVDSTLKIQPAKLEDSAVYLCASSRSGVENEQYFGPGTRLTVT.

CDR3 protein: CASSYGGHEQYF. For the CDR3, the DNA is TGTGCCAGCAGTTATGGAGGACACGAGCAGTACTTC. V is TRBV6-6 and J is TRBJ2-7, with D tentatively TRBD2 (5 bases). CDR1 is MNHNY, CDR2 SVGAGI, per germline (reference sequence). Trimming removed 3 bases at V and 5 bases at J, with 8 bases between. The length of the CDR3 is 12 residues.

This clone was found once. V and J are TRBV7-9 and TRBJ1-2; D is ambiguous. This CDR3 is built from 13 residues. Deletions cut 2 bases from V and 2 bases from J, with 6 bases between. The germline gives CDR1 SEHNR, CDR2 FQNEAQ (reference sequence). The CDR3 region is CASSLSLNYGYTF. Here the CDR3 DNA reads TGTGCCAGCAGCTTAAGCTTAAACTATGGCTACACCTTC.

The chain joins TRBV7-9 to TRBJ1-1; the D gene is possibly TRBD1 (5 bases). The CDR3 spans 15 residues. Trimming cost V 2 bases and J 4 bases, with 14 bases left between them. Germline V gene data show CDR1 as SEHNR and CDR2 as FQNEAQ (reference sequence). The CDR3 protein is CASSLLQGGGTEAFF. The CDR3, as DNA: TGTGCCAGCAGCTTATTGCAGGGAGGCGGCACTGAAGCTTTCTTT.

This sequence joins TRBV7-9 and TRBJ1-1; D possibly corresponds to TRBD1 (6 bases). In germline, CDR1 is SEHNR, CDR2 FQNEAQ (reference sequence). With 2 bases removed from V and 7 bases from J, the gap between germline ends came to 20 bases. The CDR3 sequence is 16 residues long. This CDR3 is CASSLTGGRWPIEAFF. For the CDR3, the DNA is TGTGCCAGCAGCTTAACCGGGGGGCGGTGGCCCATTGAAGCTTTCTTT.

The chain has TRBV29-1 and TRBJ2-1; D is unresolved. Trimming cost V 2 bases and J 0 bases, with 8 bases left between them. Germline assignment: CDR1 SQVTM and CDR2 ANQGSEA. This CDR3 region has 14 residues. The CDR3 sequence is CSVEPGRSYNEQFF. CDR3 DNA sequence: TGCAGCGTTGAACCCGGCCGCTCCTACAATGAGCAGTTCTTC.

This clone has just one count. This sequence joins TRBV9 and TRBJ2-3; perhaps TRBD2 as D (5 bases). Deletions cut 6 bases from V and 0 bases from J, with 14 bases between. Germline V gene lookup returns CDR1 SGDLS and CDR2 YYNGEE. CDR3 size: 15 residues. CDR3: CASTPGDPSTDTQYF. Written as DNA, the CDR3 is TGTGCCAGCACCCCCGGGGATCCTAGCACAGATACGCAGTATTTT.

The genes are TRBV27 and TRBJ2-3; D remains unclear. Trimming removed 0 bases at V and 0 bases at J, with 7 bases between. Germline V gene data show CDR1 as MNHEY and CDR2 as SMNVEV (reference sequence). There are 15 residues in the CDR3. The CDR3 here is CASSLSQISTDTQYF. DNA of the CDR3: TGTGCCAGCAGTTTATCCCAGATAAGCACAGATACGCAGTATTTT.

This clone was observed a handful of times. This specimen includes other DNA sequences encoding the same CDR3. The CDR3: CASSLVRGMNTEAFF. CDR3 DNA sequence: TGCGCCAGCAGCTTGGTTCGAGGGATGAACACTGAAGCTTTCTTT. The chain employs TRBV5-1 and TRBJ1-1, with D unclear. Germline values: CDR1 SGHRS, CDR2 YFSETQ. Trimming cost V 0 bases and J 0 bases, with 9 bases left between them. The length of the CDR3 is 15 residues.